This T cell receptor beta chain was identified during a study of T cell responses to AZD1222 COVID-19 vaccine. The overall study: Pooled together were second doses at about 4 or about 12 weeks.

The germline V gene encodes CDR1 SGDLS and CDR2 YYNGEE. The CDR3 has 21 residues. V trimming: 0 bases; J trimming: 4 bases; junction bases outside the gene matches: 18. Study-wide points: Spike was spanned by vaccine-associated CD4 TCRs, with dominance at 160-218 and 743-854.

Sequencing was performed with immunoSEQ multiplex PCR; in TCRdb, only in-frame clones are kept and a portion is missing. The sample has about 130,000 clones; roughly 80% are singletons. In regard to this clone: No antigen is known for it.

The sequences come from peripheral blood, collected on day 0 of AZD1222 vaccination. The TCR was taken from an adult in good health. V is TRBV9 and J is TRBJ2-1, with 11 bases matching TRBD2. CDR3 sequence (DNA): TGTGCCAGCAGCGTAGCTACTCCGGCTAGCGGGGGGAACCCCCGTTACAATGAGCAGTTCTTC. Translated, it gives CASSVATPASGGNPRYNEQFF.